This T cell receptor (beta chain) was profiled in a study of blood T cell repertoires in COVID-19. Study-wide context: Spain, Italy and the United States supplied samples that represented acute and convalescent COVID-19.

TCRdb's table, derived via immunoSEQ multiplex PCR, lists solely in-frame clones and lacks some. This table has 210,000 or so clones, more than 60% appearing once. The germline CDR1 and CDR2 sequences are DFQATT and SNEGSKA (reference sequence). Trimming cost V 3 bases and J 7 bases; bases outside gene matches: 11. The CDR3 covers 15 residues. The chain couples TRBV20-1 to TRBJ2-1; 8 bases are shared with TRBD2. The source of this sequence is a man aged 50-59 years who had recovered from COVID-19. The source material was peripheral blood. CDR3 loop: CSASHPGRALNEQFF. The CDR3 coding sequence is TGCAGTGCTAGTCACCCCGGGAGGGCCTTGAATGAGCAGTTCTTC.